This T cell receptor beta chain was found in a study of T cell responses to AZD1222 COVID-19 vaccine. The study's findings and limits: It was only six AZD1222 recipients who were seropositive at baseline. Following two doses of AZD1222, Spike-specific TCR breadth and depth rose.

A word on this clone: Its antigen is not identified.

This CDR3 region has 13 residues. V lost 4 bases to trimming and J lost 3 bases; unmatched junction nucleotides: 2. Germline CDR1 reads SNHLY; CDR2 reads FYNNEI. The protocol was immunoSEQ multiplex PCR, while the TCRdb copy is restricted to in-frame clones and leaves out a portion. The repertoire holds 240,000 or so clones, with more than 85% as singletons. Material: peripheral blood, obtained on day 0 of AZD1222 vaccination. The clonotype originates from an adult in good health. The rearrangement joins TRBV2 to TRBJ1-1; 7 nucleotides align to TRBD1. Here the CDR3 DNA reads TGTGCCAGCAGTGGACAGGGTGACACTGAAGCTTTCTTT. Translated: CASSGQGDTEAFF. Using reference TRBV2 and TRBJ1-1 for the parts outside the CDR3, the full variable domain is EPEVTQTPSHQVTQMGQEVILRCVPISNHLYFYWYRQILGQKVEFLVSFYNNEISEKSEIFDDQFSVERPDGSNFTLKIRSTKLEDSAMYFCASSGQGDTEAFFGQGTRLTVV.